These T cell receptor beta chains were read from a single sample in a study of B cell selection in AIRE deficiency. Measured with immunoSEQ multiplex PCR; TCRdb has only the in-frame clones, and not every one. The profile shows around 20,000 clones, approximately 94% of them singletons. The sample was Tregs sorted from PBMCs. The receptor set was obtained from a human donor with AIRE deficiency. CDR3s leave out the opening cysteine and the closing phenylalanine or tryptophan. Fields, in order: V gene, J gene, CDR3 protein.

V gene: TRBV7-8; J gene: TRBJ1-1; CDR3 protein: ASSLRYRQNTEAF
V gene: TRBV30; J gene: TRBJ2-1; CDR3 protein: AWSRATNYNEQF
V gene: TRBV9; J gene: TRBJ2-3; CDR3 protein: ASSVAVSDTQY
V gene: TRBV2; J gene: TRBJ1-5; CDR3 protein: ASTLDRGNQPQH
V gene: TRBV6-1; J gene: TRBJ2-7; CDR3 protein: ASRKGQGTYEQY
V gene: TRBV7-3; J gene: TRBJ2-2; CDR3 protein: ASSLLGGRNTGELF
V gene: TRBV4-1; J gene: TRBJ1-6; CDR3 protein: ASSRRRGGSPLH
V gene: TRBV9; J gene: TRBJ2-1; CDR3 protein: ASSVVAGRDNNEQF
V gene: TRBV5-4; J gene: TRBJ2-2; CDR3 protein: ASSSLAGANTGELF
V gene: TRBV28; J gene: TRBJ1-1; CDR3 protein: ASSLSGGGDTEAF
V gene: TRBV6-1; J gene: TRBJ2-7; CDR3 protein: ASSRPLGEQY
V gene: TRBV28; J gene: TRBJ1-6; CDR3 protein: ASSPPGSPLH
V gene: TRBV4-3; J gene: TRBJ2-7; CDR3 protein: ASSQDVLGAGNSYEQY
V gene: TRBV21-1; J gene: TRBJ2-3; CDR3 protein: ASSKFDGTDTDTQY
V gene: TRBV11-2; J gene: TRBJ2-4; CDR3 protein: ASSATGAKNIQY